This entry concerns a single TCR beta chain. What it recognizes is unknown. Measured with immunoSEQ multiplex PCR; TCRdb has only the in-frame clones, and not every one. The sample holds fewer than 25,000 clones, approximately 82% seen once. This specimen comes from a study of CD4 T cells in relation to SARS-CoV-2 and coronaviruses. About the study: PBMCs were cultured with antigen for roughly 11 days before TCR beta sequencing. Negative control cultures got HIV-1 Nef peptides or no peptide. Study-level results: About 64% of donors had memory CD4+ clonotypes crossrecognizing SARS-CoV-2 and common cold coronavirus spike.

The CDR3 consists of 12 residues. CDR1 LNHDA and CDR2 SQIVND come from the germline V gene (reference sequence). Trimming stripped 2 bases from V and 6 bases from J, with 5 bases between. The unexposed donors gave CD4+ T cells in about 2010-2019, prior to COVID-19. After roughly 9 days of culture, CD4+ T cells were isolated. Unexposed-donor CD4+ T cells were probed with SARS-CoV-2 S/N and four cold-coronavirus spikes, cells permitting. The rearrangement uses TRBV19 and TRBJ1-5, with TRBD1 as a possible D gene (5 bases). The sequence derives from a human donor in good health. Sequencing was done on a sample of CD4+ T cells from PBMCs, cultured in vitro. For the CDR3, the DNA is TGTGCCAGTAGTATACAGGGTCAGCCCCAGCATTTT. It encodes CASSIQGQPQHF. Based on the CDR3 plus reference TRBV19 and TRBJ1-5, the full variable domain is DGGITQSPKYLFRKEGQNVTLSCEQNLNHDAMYWYRQDPGQGLRLIYYSQIVNDFQKGDIAEGYSVSREKKESFPLTVTSAQKNPTAFYLCASSIQGQPQHFGDGTRLSIL.